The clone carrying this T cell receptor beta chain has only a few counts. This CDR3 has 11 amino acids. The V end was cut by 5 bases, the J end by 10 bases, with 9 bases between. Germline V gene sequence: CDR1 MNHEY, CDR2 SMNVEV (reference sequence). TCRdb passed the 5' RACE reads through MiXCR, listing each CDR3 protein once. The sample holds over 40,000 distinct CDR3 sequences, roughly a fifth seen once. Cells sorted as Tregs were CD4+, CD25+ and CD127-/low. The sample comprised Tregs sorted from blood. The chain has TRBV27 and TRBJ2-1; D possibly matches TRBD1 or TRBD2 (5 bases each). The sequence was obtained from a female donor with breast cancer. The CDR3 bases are TGTGCCAGCAGTCTGGGGGTGGAGCAGTTCTTC. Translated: CASSLGVEQFF.